This T cell receptor beta chain was sequenced in a study of identical twins. Study-wide findings and caveats: Conclusions were drawn cross-sectionally by statistical analysis, without following the same donors. Twins' excess sharing was less marked for out-of-frame beta sequences.

Template switching (which added a universal primer site) was used, and cDNA carried unique molecular identifiers. TCRdb passed the 5' RACE reads through MiXCR, listing each CDR3 protein once. The table records about 430,000 distinct CDR3 sequences, roughly 20% of them present only once. The length of the CDR3 is 17 residues. The germline V and J ends were trimmed by 0 bases and 0 bases, with 12 bases remaining between them. CDR1 is SGHVS, CDR2 FQNEAQ, per germline. Details on this clonotype: Its antigen is unidentified.

The sample consisted of naive T cells sorted from blood. V is TRBV7-8 and J is TRBJ1-5; no clear D. The sequence was collected from a man aged 50 to 59 in good health. CDR3 in amino acids: CASSLAKQRYSNQPQHF. The CDR3 DNA is TGTGCCAGCAGCTTAGCTAAGCAGCGCTATAGCAATCAGCCCCAGCATTTT.